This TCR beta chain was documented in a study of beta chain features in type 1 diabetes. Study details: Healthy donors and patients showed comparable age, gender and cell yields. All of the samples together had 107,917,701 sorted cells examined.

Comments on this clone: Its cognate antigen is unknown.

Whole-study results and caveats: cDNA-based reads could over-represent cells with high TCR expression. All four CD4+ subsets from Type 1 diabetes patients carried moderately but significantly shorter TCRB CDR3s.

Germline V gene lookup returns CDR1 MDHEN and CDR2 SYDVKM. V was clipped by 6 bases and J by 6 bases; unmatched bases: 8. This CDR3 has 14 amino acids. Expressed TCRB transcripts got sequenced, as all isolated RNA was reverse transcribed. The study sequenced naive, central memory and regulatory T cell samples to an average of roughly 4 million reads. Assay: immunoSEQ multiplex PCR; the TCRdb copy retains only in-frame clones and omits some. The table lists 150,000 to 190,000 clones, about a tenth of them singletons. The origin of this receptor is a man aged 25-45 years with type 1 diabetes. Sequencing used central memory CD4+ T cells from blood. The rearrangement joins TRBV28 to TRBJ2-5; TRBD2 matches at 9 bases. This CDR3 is CASSTGTSRQTQYF. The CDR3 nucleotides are TGTGCCAGCAGCACCGGGACTAGCCGGCAGACCCAGTACTTC.